The 3 T cell receptor beta chains below come from one sample, sequenced in a study of T-cell reconstitution after alpha-beta-depleted transplantation in children. TCRbeta library preparation incorporated unique molecular identifiers. One entry per CDR3 protein, called by TCRdb with MiXCR from the PCR reads. The table shows over 150,000 distinct CDR3 sequences, with 6.6% occurring only once. This specimen was PBMCs, taken before TCRalphabeta/CD19-depleted stem cell transplant. These receptors were collected from a boy aged 2 to 10 with acute lymphoblastic leukemia, due to receive a stem cell transplant.

This clonotype turned up a few times. Here the CDR3 reads CASSVRPSGESGANVLTF. The CDR3 DNA sequence: TGTGCCAGCAGCGTTAGACCGAGTGGGGAGTCTGGGGCCAACGTCCTGACTTTC. The chain has TRBV9 and TRBJ2-6; TRBD2 might be the D (5 bases). The germline V gene has CDR1 SGDLS and CDR2 YYNGEE. The germline V and J ends were trimmed by 2 bases and 1 base, with 16 bases remaining between them. The CDR3 sequence is 18 residues long.

This rearrangement joins TRBV9 to TRBJ2-7, with 8 positions matching TRBD1. Trimming took 4 bases from V and 0 from J; bases not matched to a gene: 9. The CDR3 extends over 16 amino acids. Germline V CDR1 and CDR2: SGDLS, YYNGEE. The CDR3 here is CASSTEGQARSYEQYF. The CDR3 DNA reads TGTGCCAGCAGCACTGAGGGACAGGCGCGCTCCTACGAGCAGTACTTC.

The J gene is TRBJ2-7, the V gene TRBV7-2, with 8 nucleotides matching TRBD2. The CDR3 totals 14 residues. V shed 3 bases, J shed 3 bases, and the junction held 4 bases outside the gene matches. CDR1 is SGHTA and CDR2 is FQGNSA in the germline V gene. DNA of the CDR3: TGTGCCAGCAGCTTTCCGGGACTAGTCTACGAGCAGTACTTC. Its protein product is CASSFPGLVYEQYF.